A single sample is the source of the 18 T cell receptor beta chains below, sequenced in a study of shared clonotypes between healthy human individuals. TCRdb keeps only in-frame clones here, not all; method: immunoSEQ multiplex PCR. The sample gives over 150,000 clones, 65% to 80% of which show up once; 10% is in the top ten. Source material: memory CD4+ T cells sorted from blood. Stated subset: CD45RA-negative fraction. These receptors came from a man younger than 45 in good health.

This clone was detected only a few times. This chain links TRBV5-1 with TRBJ1-2; D perhaps matches TRBD1 (5 bases). The CDR3 loop spans 15 amino acids. Looked up from germline, CDR1 is SGHRS and CDR2 is YFSETQ. V was trimmed by 0 bases and J by 3 bases, leaving 12 bases between them. CDR3 nucleotide sequence: TGCGCCAGCAGCTTGGATGGGGCTTCTTACTATGGCTACACCTTC. Protein sequence: CASSLDGASYYGYTF.

This clone was recorded at least ten times. The V and J genes are TRBV4-1 and TRBJ2-7, with 9 bases aligning to TRBD2. V was pared by 0 bases and J by 9 bases, with 12 bases of the junction left unmatched. Germline CDR1 reads MGHRA; CDR2 reads YSYEKL. The CDR3 is 16 amino acids. The CDR3 region is CASSQEIFSGREVQYF. The CDR3 region has the DNA TGCGCCAGCAGCCAAGAAATATTTAGCGGGAGAGAGGTGCAGTACTTC.

V usage is TRBV4-1 and J usage is TRBJ2-3; D not certain. V was cut by 6 bases and J by 0 bases, with 16 bases left in between. This CDR3 is 16 amino acids long. Germline CDR1 MGHRA, CDR2 YSYEKL. CDR3 nucleotide sequence: TGCGCCAGCAGGTCCGGTTGGCTAGGTAGCACAGATACGCAGTATTTT. Amino acids: CASRSGWLGSTDTQYF.

CDR3 bases: TGTGCCAGCAGTGATTTAGATGGCTCGAGCCAGCCCCAGCATTTT. This codes for CASSDLDGSSQPQHF. This chain uses TRBV6-1 with TRBJ1-5, with D uncertain. Germline CDR1 reads MNHNS; CDR2 reads SASEGT. The CDR3 has 15 residues. Trimming stripped 3 bases from V and 7 bases from J, with 16 bases between.

The sample holds a few counts of this clone. CDR3 sequence (DNA): TGTGCCAGCTCACCAAACCCTACTCGCGCTAGCACAGATACGCAGTATTTT. Translated: CASSPNPTRASTDTQYF. The rearrangement uses TRBV18 and TRBJ2-3; no clear D. This CDR3 comprises 17 residues. V lost 2 bases and J 0 bases, leaving 15 bases between the germline ends. CDR1 and CDR2 (germline): KGHSH, LQKENI.

V usage is TRBV5-4 and J usage is TRBJ2-1; D uncertain. Germline values: CDR1 SGHNT, CDR2 YYREEE (reference sequence). V was trimmed by 1 base and J by 0 bases, leaving 14 bases between them. This CDR3 has 17 amino acids. The CDR3 nucleotides read TGTGCCAGCAGCTTGCTAAGTGCGGCCAGCTCCTACAATGAGCAGTTCTTC. This encodes CASSLLSAASSYNEQFF. The variable domain in full, completed from reference TRBV5-4 and TRBJ2-1, reads ETGVTQSPTHLIKTRGQQVTLRCSSQSGHNTVSWYQQALGQGPQFIFQYYREEENGRGNFPPRFSGLQFPNYSSELNVNALELDDSALYLCASSLLSAASSYNEQFFGPGTRLTVL.

A remark on this clone: Other nucleotide sequences from this sample produce the same CDR3. J is TRBJ2-1 and V is TRBV7-6; D uncertain. CDR3 size: 14 residues. CDR1 and CDR2 from the germline V gene are SGHVS and FNYEAQ. The germline V and J ends were trimmed by 1 base and 6 bases, with 10 bases remaining between them. CDR3 amino acids: CASSLVPASNEQFF. The CDR3, as DNA: TGTGCCAGCAGCTTAGTCCCCGCATCCAATGAGCAGTTCTTC.

This chain connects TRBV27 to TRBJ2-1, with 13 bases identical to TRBD2. The CDR3 loop spans 18 amino acids. V gave up 8 bases and J gave up 3 bases; unmatched junction bases: 13. Germline assignment: CDR1 MNHEY and CDR2 SMNVEV (reference sequence). CDR3 DNA: TGTGCCAGCGCAACCGGGACTAGCGGGACCTACAACTACAATGAGCAGTTCTTC. Protein product: CASATGTSGTYNYNEQFF.

This clone appeared a few times. V usage is TRBV2 and J usage is TRBJ2-2; no clear D. Germline CDR1 reads SNHLY; CDR2 reads FYNNEI. Between the trimmed V and J ends, which lost 1 base and 0 bases, there was a span of 3 bases. The CDR3 consists of 14 residues. CDR3 in amino acids: CASSEVTNTGELFF. The CDR3 nucleotides are TGTGCCAGCAGTGAAGTGACGAACACCGGGGAGCTGTTTTTT.

The count of this clone is one. The chain couples TRBV5-6 to TRBJ1-1, with TRBD1 as a possible D gene (6 bases). CDR1 is SGHDT, CDR2 YYEEEE, per germline. The length of the CDR3 is 13 residues. The V end was cut by 2 bases, the J end by 6 bases, with 11 bases between. CDR3 protein: CASSFTSGAEAFF. DNA of the CDR3: TGTGCCAGCAGCTTTACCTCAGGGGCTGAAGCTTTCTTT.

The J gene is TRBJ2-1, the V gene TRBV11-3, with D maybe TRBD2 (6 bases). Germline CDR1 and CDR2: SGHNT and YENEEA. V lost 0 bases, J lost 7 bases, and 16 bases lay in between. This CDR3 comprises 16 residues. In DNA, the CDR3 is TGTGCCAGCAGCTTAGATTGGGTGGGTAGCGGTAATGAGCAGTTCTTC. Encoded protein: CASSLDWVGSGNEQFF.

This clone has a handful of counts. The chain employs TRBV19 and TRBJ2-7; D might be TRBD2 (5 bases). V shed 3 bases and J shed 0 bases, with 15 bases lying between them. This CDR3 is built from 16 residues. Looked up from germline, CDR1 is LNHDA and CDR2 is SQIVND (reference sequence). The CDR3 coding sequence is TGTGCCAGTAGTATCGAGGGCGGCTTCAGCTCCTACGAGCAGTACTTC. Translation: CASSIEGGFSSYEQYF.

Note on this clone: Additional DNA sequences in this sample encode the identical CDR3. This chain joins TRBV9 and TRBJ2-1, with D hard to call. The CDR3 loop spans 15 amino acids. CDR1 and CDR2 from the germline V gene are SGDLS and YYNGEE. Trimming removed 0 bases at V and 0 bases at J, with 7 bases between. The chain's CDR3 is CASSVAASSYNEQFF. CDR3 DNA sequence: TGTGCCAGCAGCGTAGCTGCGAGCTCCTACAATGAGCAGTTCTTC.

The rearrangement links TRBV10-3 to TRBJ1-2; D uncertain. Germline CDR1 and CDR2: ENHRY and SYGVKD. Trimming stripped 1 base from V and 4 bases from J, with 10 bases between. CDR3 length equals 14 residues. The chain's CDR3 is CAISEYTQAYGYTF. The CDR3 DNA reads as TGTGCCATCAGTGAGTATACGCAAGCCTATGGCTACACCTTC.

The rearrangement uses TRBV28 and TRBJ2-1; 12 nucleotides line up with TRBD2. V shed 5 bases and J 1 base; nucleotides not matched to a gene: 12. CDR3 length equals 19 residues. CDR1 is MDHEN, CDR2 SYDVKM, per germline. CDR3 in DNA: TGTGCCAGCAGTCCTAGTGGGCTAGCGGGAGGGCGGTCCTACAATGAGCAGTTCTTC. This translates into CASSPSGLAGGRSYNEQFF.

The chain joins TRBV18 to TRBJ1-1; 10 bases line up with TRBD1. V lost 1 base, J lost 0 bases, and 2 bases stayed unmatched. Germline V gene sequence: CDR1 KGHSH, CDR2 LQKENI. CDR3 length: 16 amino acids. The CDR3 DNA reads TGTGCCAGCTCACCACTCGGGACAGGGGTGAACACTGAAGCTTTCTTT. Translated, it gives CASSPLGTGVNTEAFF. Drawing the rest from reference TRBV18 and TRBJ1-1, the complete variable domain is NAGVMQNPRHLVRRRGQEARLRCSPMKGHSHVYWYRQLPEEGLKFMVYLQKENIIDESGMPKERFSAEFPKEGPSILRIQQVVRGDSAAYFCASSPLGTGVNTEAFFGQGTRLTVV.

This sequence joins TRBV5-4 and TRBJ2-5; D is uncertain. Germline CDR1 and CDR2: SGHNT and YYREEE (reference sequence). The ends were cut back, 3 bases at V and 4 bases at J, with 10 bases in the middle. The CDR3 covers 13 residues. The CDR3 region is CASSSERGETQYF. DNA for the CDR3: TGTGCCAGCAGCTCCGAACGAGGAGAGACCCAGTACTTC.

The chain carries TRBV5-3 and TRBJ1-2, with D tentatively TRBD1 (6 bases). TRBV5-3 is an open reading frame, and its role is uncertain. This CDR3 is built from 13 residues. V was pared by 9 bases and J by 3 bases, with 15 bases between. CDR3 nucleotides: TGTGCCACCAAGGGGGTTTTGGACTATGGCTACACCTTC. Amino acid sequence: CATKGVLDYGYTF.